One and the same sample provided the 6 T cell receptor beta chains below, sequenced in a study of regulatory T cells in long-lasting Graves disease. Specified time point: persistent/refractory GD, antithyroid drugs over 5 years with positive TRAb. RNA extracted from PBMCs served as the sequencing template. Researchers made TCR beta libraries by using iRepertoire HTBI primers and running Arm-PCR on CDR3 regions. One entry per CDR3 protein results from TCRdb running MiXCR on the multiplex PCR reads. The repertoire includes about 470,000 distinct CDR3 sequences, under 25% of them detected once, and approximately 6.4% sits in the top ten. Sequences were derived from peripheral blood mononuclear cells (PBMCs), sampled when the disease was refractory, from a patient treated with antithyroid drugs. Every receptor here comes from a female donor with Graves disease.

The chain has TRBV11-2 and TRBJ1-2; D is unclear. The CDR3 loop spans 15 amino acids. Per the germline V gene, CDR1 is SGHAT and CDR2 is FQNNGV. V shed 2 bases and J shed 0 bases, with 10 bases lying between them. This chain's CDR3 is CASSLTSQANYGYTF. The CDR3 region has the DNA TGTGCCAGCAGCTTAACCAGCCAAGCTAACTATGGCTACACCTTC.

V and J are TRBV29-1 and TRBJ2-2; 7 bases are a match to TRBD1. This CDR3 is 18 amino acids long. The V and J ends lost 7 bases and 0 bases, in that order; junction bases with no gene match: 17. Germline V gene sequence: CDR1 SQVTM, CDR2 ANQGSEA. The DNA for the CDR3 is TGCAGCGCCCTGAGCCCGACAGGGAATAGAGCGAACACCGGGGAGCTGTTTTTT. Protein sequence: CSALSPTGNRANTGELFF.

This clonotype was found many times. The rearrangement joins TRBV7-8 to TRBJ2-7; 12 bases fit TRBD1. This CDR3 has 15 residues. V shed 4 bases and J 4 bases; nucleotides not matched to a gene: 5. Germline CDR1 and CDR2: SGHVS and FQNEAQ. CDR3 in DNA: TGTGCCAGCAGCTCGGGGACAGGGGGCCCTTACGAGCAGTACTTC. This sequence encodes CASSSGTGGPYEQYF. The whole variable domain, remainder taken from reference TRBV7-8 and TRBJ2-7, is GAGVSQSPRYKVAKRGQDVALRCDPISGHVSLFWYQQALGQGPEFLTYFQNEAQLDKSGLPSDRFFAERPEGSVSTLKIQRTQQEDSAVYLCASSSGTGGPYEQYFGPGTRLTVT.

In this sample, this clonotype turned up many times. This chain joins TRBV27 and TRBJ1-4; TRBD1 aligns across 7 bases. CDR3 length: 17 amino acids. V shed 2 bases and J 8 bases; nucleotides not matched to a gene: 14. Germline assignment: CDR1 MNHEY and CDR2 SMNVEV (reference sequence). As DNA, the CDR3 is TGTGCCAGCAGTTTACGGCTTTCGACAGGGTTGGGCGAAAAACTGTTTTTT. As protein: CASSLRLSTGLGEKLFF.

The V gene is TRBV2, the J gene TRBJ2-3, with D perhaps matching TRBD2 (6 bases). Looked up from germline, CDR1 is SNHLY and CDR2 is FYNNEI. V gave up 1 base and J gave up 3 bases, with 14 bases separating them. This CDR3 contains 16 residues. CDR3 protein: CASSEEAGGETDTQYF. The CDR3 DNA reads TGTGCCAGCAGTGAAGAGGCCGGGGGAGAGACAGATACGCAGTATTTT.

The chain has TRBV6-6 and TRBJ2-5; D possibly corresponds to TRBD2 (6 bases). The end of the DNA aligns better with TRBJ2-1, so the J call may be wrong. CDR1 MNHNY and CDR2 SVGAGI come from the germline V gene (reference sequence). The CDR3 length is 15 residues. CDR3 DNA: TGTGCCAGCAGTTACTCGAGTGGTAGCGGTCGGGAGCAGTTCTTC. Amino acids: CASSYSSGSGREQFF.